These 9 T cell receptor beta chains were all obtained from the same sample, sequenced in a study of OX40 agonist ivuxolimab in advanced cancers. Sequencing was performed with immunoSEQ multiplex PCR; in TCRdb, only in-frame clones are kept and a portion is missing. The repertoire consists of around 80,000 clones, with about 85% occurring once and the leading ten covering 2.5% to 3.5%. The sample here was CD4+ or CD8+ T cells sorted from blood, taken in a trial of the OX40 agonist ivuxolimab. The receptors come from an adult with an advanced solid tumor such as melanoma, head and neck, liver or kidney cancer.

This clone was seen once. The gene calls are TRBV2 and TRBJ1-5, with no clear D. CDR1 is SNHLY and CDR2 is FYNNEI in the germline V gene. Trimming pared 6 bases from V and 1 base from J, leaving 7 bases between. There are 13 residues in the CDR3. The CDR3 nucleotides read TGTGCCAGCAGGAGACGGAGCAATCAGCCCCAGCATTTT. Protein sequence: CASRRRSNQPQHF.

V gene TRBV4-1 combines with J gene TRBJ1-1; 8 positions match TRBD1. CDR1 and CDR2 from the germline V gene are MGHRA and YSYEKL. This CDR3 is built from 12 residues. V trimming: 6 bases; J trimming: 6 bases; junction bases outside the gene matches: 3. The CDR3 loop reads CASRHRGAEAFF. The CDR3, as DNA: TGCGCCAGCAGGCACAGGGGGGCTGAAGCTTTCTTT.

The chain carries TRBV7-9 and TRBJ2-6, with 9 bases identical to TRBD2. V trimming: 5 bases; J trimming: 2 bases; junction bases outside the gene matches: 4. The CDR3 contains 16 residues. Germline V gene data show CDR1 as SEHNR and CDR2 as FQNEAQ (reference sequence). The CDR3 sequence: CASSLRGGAGANVLTF. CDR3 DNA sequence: TGTGCCAGCAGCCTGCGGGGGGGCGCTGGGGCCAACGTCCTGACTTTC. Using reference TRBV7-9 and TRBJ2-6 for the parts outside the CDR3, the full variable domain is DTGVSQNPRHKITKRGQNVTFRCDPISEHNRLYWYRQTLGQGPEFLTYFQNEAQLEKSRLLSDRFSAERPKGSFSTLEIQRTEQGDSAMYLCASSLRGGAGANVLTFGAGSRLTVL.

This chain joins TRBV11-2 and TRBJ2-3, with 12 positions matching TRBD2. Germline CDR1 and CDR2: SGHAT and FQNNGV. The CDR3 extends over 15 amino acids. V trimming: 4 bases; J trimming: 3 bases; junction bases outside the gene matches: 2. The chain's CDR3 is CASSSSGGVTDTQYF. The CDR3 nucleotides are TGTGCCAGCAGCTCTAGCGGGGGGGTGACAGATACGCAGTATTTT. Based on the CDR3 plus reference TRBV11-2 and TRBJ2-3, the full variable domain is EAGVAQSPRYKIIEKRQSVAFWCNPISGHATLYWYQQILGQGPKLLIQFQNNGVVDDSQLPKDRFSAERLKGVDSTLKIQPAKLEDSAVYLCASSSSGGVTDTQYFGPGTRLTVL.

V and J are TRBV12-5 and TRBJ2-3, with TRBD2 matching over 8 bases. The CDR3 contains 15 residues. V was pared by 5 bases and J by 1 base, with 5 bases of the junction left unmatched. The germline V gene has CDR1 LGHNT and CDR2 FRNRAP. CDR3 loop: CASGSTGLGTDTQYF. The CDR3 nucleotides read TGTGCTAGTGGTAGTACGGGACTAGGCACAGATACGCAGTATTTT. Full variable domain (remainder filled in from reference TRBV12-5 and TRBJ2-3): DARVTQTPRHKVTEMGQEVTMRCQPILGHNTVFWYRQTMMQGLELLAYFRNRAPLDDSGMPKDRFSAEMPDATLATLKIQPSEPRDSAVYFCASGSTGLGTDTQYFGPGTRLTVL.

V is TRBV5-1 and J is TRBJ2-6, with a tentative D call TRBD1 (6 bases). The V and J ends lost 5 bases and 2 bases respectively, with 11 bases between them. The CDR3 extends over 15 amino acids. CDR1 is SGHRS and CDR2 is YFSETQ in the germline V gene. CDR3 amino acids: CASSPNRAGANVLTF. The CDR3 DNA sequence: TGCGCCAGCAGTCCAAACAGGGCTGGGGCCAACGTCCTGACTTTC.

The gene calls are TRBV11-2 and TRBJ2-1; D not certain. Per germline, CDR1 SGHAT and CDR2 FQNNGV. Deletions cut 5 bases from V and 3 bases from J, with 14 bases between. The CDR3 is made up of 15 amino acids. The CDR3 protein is CASSPDGEFYNEQFF. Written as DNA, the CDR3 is TGTGCCAGCAGCCCAGATGGCGAATTCTACAATGAGCAGTTCTTC.

CDR3 loop: CASRQIPGNEQFF. The DNA of the CDR3 is TGTGCCAGCAGACAGATCCCGGGGAATGAGCAGTTCTTC. The chain carries TRBV27 and TRBJ2-1; D is possibly TRBD2 (5 bases). The CDR3 loop spans 13 amino acids. Germline-derived CDR1 and CDR2 are MNHEY and SMNVEV (reference sequence). V was trimmed by 6 bases and J by 7 bases, leaving 13 bases between them.

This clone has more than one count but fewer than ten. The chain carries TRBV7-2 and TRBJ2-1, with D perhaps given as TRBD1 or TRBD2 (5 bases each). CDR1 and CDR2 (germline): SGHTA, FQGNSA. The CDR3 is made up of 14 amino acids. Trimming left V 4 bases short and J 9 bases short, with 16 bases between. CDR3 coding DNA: TGTGCCAGCAGCTCCCTGGGGCTAGCCTTTGAGCAGTTCTTC. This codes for CASSSLGLAFEQFF.